The following is a T cell receptor (beta chain) sequence with its context. This sample stems from a study of shared clonotypes between healthy human individuals. Study context: CD4 naive and CD4 memory each took three plates per donor, while CD8 naive took two and CD8 memory one.

Using immunoSEQ multiplex PCR, the repertoire was profiled, and TCRdb retains in-frame clones only, with some absent. This table has roughly 1,800,000 clones, about 95% appearing once. The CDR3 has 15 residues. Germline V gene data show CDR1 as SGHDT and CDR2 as YYEEEE. V shed 4 bases and J shed 0 bases, with 14 bases lying between them. It was CD45RO-negative cells, positively selected for CCR7, that made up naive CD8 cells, with terminally differentiated effector memory CD45RA+ cells excluded. This rearrangement joins TRBV5-6 to TRBJ2-7; either TRBD1 or TRBD2 may supply D (5 bases each). Sequenced sample: naive CD8+ T cells sorted from blood. The sequence derives from a man between 18 and 35 years old in good health. CDR3 in amino acids: CASSPGTASSYEQYF. DNA for the CDR3: TGTGCCAGCAGCCCTGGGACGGCGAGCTCCTACGAGCAGTACTTC. Combining the CDR3 with reference TRBV5-6 and TRBJ2-7 gives the whole variable domain DAGVTQSPTHLIKTRGQQVTLRCSPKSGHDTVSWYQQALGQGPQFIFQYYEEEERQRGNFPDRFSGHQFPNYSSELNVNALLLGDSALYLCASSPGTASSYEQYFGPGTRLTVT.